The clone carrying this T cell receptor beta chain is deemed medium-sized. The antigen is not known. V was clipped by 3 bases and J by 6 bases, with 11 bases between them. This CDR3 is 13 amino acids long. The study, taken as a whole, reports: In terms of TCR gene usage, tumor memory CD4+ T cells clustered together with blood and lymph node memory CD4+ cells, as well as with lymph node naive CD4+ cells. Under 2.2% of tumor Treg sequences matched blood Tregs or memory cells.

Naive CD4+ T cells were purified with Tregs depleted by CD25. Amplification of TRBV12-4/TRBJ1-2 clonotypes used adaptor-ligated barcode primers. TCRdb recomputed calls from the multiplex PCR reads with MiXCR, one row per CDR3 protein. The sample consists of nearly 1,000 distinct CDR3 sequences, around 5.9% of them appearing once. The sequence was collected from a female donor with breast cancer. The chain has TRBV12-3 or TRBV12-4 and TRBJ1-2; D remains ambiguous. The specimen was tumor-infiltrating naive CD4+ T cells sorted from the breast tumor. Subset reported: naive CD4+ T cells, CD4+CD45RA+CD25-. CDR3 amino acids: CASSFWEEDGYTF. CDR3 sequence (DNA): TGTGCCAGCAGTTTCTGGGAGGAGGATGGCTACACCTTC.